The T cell receptor (beta chain) described here comes from a study of cytomegalovirus exposure and HLA in healthy donors. Whole-study findings and limits: Reports indicate that TCR beta sequences accurately predicted the HLA-A and HLA-B alleles of most subjects. TCR beta V- and J-gene trimming, according to a later analysis, was linked to a missense DCLRE1C variant.

This CDR3 has 14 amino acids. Per germline, CDR1 GTSNPN and CDR2 SVGIG (reference sequence). Trimming at V came to 4 bases and at J to 6 bases, leaving 9 bases not matched to a gene. Researchers ran the PCR with 60 Vbeta and 13 Jbeta primers. Source study methods: As a later analysis found, there were approximately 80 million unique TCR beta chains, of which roughly 11 million were shared. Only in-frame clones appear in the TCRdb table, and some are missing; sequencing was by immunoSEQ multiplex PCR. D and trimming were read from the DNA, whereas the V and J calls and clone size are those reported in that table. Of approximately 140,000 clones in the sample, 65% to 80% were seen once. Worth noting for this clone: Its antigen is currently unknown.

This clonotype originated in a male donor in good health and CMV-seropositive. This sequence joins TRBV30 and TRBJ1-5, with 7 bases lining up with TRBD1. The sample comprised PBMCs. The CDR3 DNA sequence: TGTGCCTGGAACGTCGACAGGGTCGGTCAGCCCCAGCATTTT. It specifies CAWNVDRVGQPQHF. The full variable domain, rest sourced from reference TRBV30 and TRBJ1-5, is SQTIHQWPATLVQPVGSPLSLECTVEGTSNPNLYWYRQAAGRGLQLLFYSVGIGQISSEVPQNLSASRPQDRQFILSSKKLLLSDSGFYLCAWNVDRVGQPQHFGDGTRLSIL.